Following are 8 T cell receptor beta chains from one sample sequenced in a study of cytomegalovirus exposure and HLA in healthy donors. Use of 60 Vbeta and 13 Jbeta primers characterized the PCR. Assay: immunoSEQ multiplex PCR; the TCRdb copy retains only in-frame clones and omits some. The sample includes under 200,000 clones. Source material: PBMCs. Receptor source: a young man in good health and CMV-seronegative.

V usage is TRBV6-5 and J usage is TRBJ1-1; D gene uncertain. This CDR3 contains 13 residues. CDR1 and CDR2 (germline): MNHEY, SVGAGI. Deletions cut 2 bases from V and 5 bases from J, with 9 bases between. CDR3 sequence reads: CASSYVARTEAFF. As DNA, the CDR3 is TGTGCCAGCAGTTACGTAGCTAGGACTGAAGCTTTCTTT.

This sequence joins TRBV29-1 and TRBJ2-7, with TRBD2 identical over 9 bases. V lost 4 bases, J lost 0 bases, and 7 bases stayed unmatched. The germline V gene has CDR1 SQVTM and CDR2 ANQGSEA. The CDR3 is 15 residues long. CDR3 DNA: TGCAGCGTTGTGATCCTAGCGGGAAGCTCCTACGAGCAGTACTTC. It encodes CSVVILAGSSYEQYF.

The chain recombines TRBV25-1 with TRBJ1-2; 11 bases agree with TRBD1. The length of the CDR3 is 15 residues. Germline CDR1 and CDR2: MGHDK and SYGVNS. Trimming at V came to 1 base and at J to 6 bases, leaving 4 bases not matched to a gene. The CDR3 bases are TGTGCCAGCAGTGAATCCCCGGACAGGGGGCATGGCTACACCTTC. Residues: CASSESPDRGHGYTF.

V is TRBV11-2 and J is TRBJ1-2; perhaps TRBD1 as D (6 bases). The CDR3 loop spans 15 amino acids. Germline V CDR1 and CDR2: SGHAT, FQNNGV. With 5 bases removed from V and 2 bases from J, the gap between germline ends came to 15 bases. The CDR3 bases are TGTGCCAGCAGCCCGGGGGGGCAGGGGAACTATGGCTACACCTTC. Residues: CASSPGGQGNYGYTF.

This sequence joins TRBV5-4 and TRBJ2-4, with D maybe TRBD1 (5 bases). This CDR3 has 19 residues. V gave up 4 bases and J gave up 3 bases, with 26 bases separating them. Per germline, CDR1 SGHNT and CDR2 YYREEE (reference sequence). The CDR3: CASSLDQGFPRRSKNIQYF. The CDR3 nucleotides read TGTGCCAGCAGCCTGGATCAGGGTTTCCCCCGCCGAAGCAAAAACATTCAGTACTTC.

The chain joins TRBV5-5 to TRBJ2-3; 7 positions match TRBD1. Trimming took 0 bases from V and 3 from J; bases not matched to a gene: 1. The CDR3 loop spans 14 amino acids. Germline V CDR1 and CDR2: SGHKS, YYEKEE (reference sequence). The DNA of the CDR3 is TGTGCCAGCAGCTTGGACAGGGGAACAGATACGCAGTATTTT. It specifies CASSLDRGTDTQYF.

The chain employs TRBV7-9 and TRBJ2-7; TRBD2 matches at 12 bases. After removal of 2 bases from V and 1 base from J, the junction contained 3 bases not matched to a gene. There are 16 residues in the CDR3. The germline V gene encodes CDR1 SEHNR and CDR2 FQNEAQ (reference sequence). The CDR3 sequence: CASSLQGLAGSYEQYF. CDR3 nucleotide sequence: TGTGCCAGCAGCTTACAAGGACTAGCGGGATCCTACGAGCAGTACTTC.

This chain connects TRBV9 to TRBJ2-7; 9 nucleotides agree with TRBD1. Germline-derived CDR1 and CDR2 are SGDLS and YYNGEE. The CDR3 sequence is 14 residues long. Trimming took 2 bases from V and 3 from J; bases not matched to a gene: 3. CDR3 DNA: TGTGCCAGCAGCGTCGCGGGACAGGGCTACGAGCAGTACTTC. It yields the protein CASSVAGQGYEQYF.